These 25 T cell receptor beta chains came from one sample sequenced in a study of T cell changes during pregnancy in multiple sclerosis. Data came from immunoSEQ multiplex PCR; TCRdb stores just in-frame clones and leaves some out. There are roughly 38,000 clones in the sample; roughly 88% occur only once, and 0.9% to 1.5% lies in the top ten. Material: CD4+ T cells from peripheral blood mononuclear cells, obtained before pregnancy. These receptors were obtained from a female donor with multiple sclerosis, enrolled in a pregnancy study.

The chain employs TRBV19 and TRBJ2-5, with TRBD1 as a possible D gene (5 bases). Deletions cut 6 bases from V and 5 bases from J, with 10 bases between. Germline-derived CDR1 and CDR2 are LNHDA and SQIVND (reference sequence). The CDR3 contains 12 residues. CDR3 DNA: TGTGCCAGTAGCGGAAACAGGGAGACCCAGTACTTC. Amino acid sequence: CASSGNRETQYF.

This sequence joins TRBV27 and TRBJ1-5; unclear D gene. The CDR3 sequence is 15 residues long. Deletions cut 0 bases from V and 10 bases from J, with 16 bases between. Germline CDR1 MNHEY, CDR2 SMNVEV (reference sequence). CDR3 in amino acids: CASSLSPLLQAPQHF. Here the CDR3 DNA reads TGTGCCAGCAGTTTATCCCCTTTACTTCAGGCCCCCCAGCATTTT.

The chain joins TRBV27 to TRBJ2-7; maybe TRBD2 (6 bases). The CDR3 length is 14 residues. The germline V gene has CDR1 MNHEY and CDR2 SMNVEV (reference sequence). V dropped 2 bases and J dropped 4 bases, with 12 bases sitting between them. This chain's CDR3 is CASSLRPGRYEQYF. CDR3 sequence (DNA): TGTGCCAGCAGTTTACGCCCGGGGAGGTACGAGCAGTACTTC.

The sample holds a few counts of this clone. The chain carries TRBV27 and TRBJ1-1; 7 bases align to TRBD1. Germline trimming cut 3 bases from V and 0 bases from J; bases unmatched to any gene: 4. Germline CDR1 reads MNHEY; CDR2 reads SMNVEV (reference sequence). The CDR3 totals 15 residues. The CDR3 nucleotides are TGTGCCAGCAGTTTTAGGGGACAGCTGAACACTGAAGCTTTCTTT. Translated, it gives CASSFRGQLNTEAFF.

The chain is built from TRBV5-6 and TRBJ2-2; D is possibly TRBD2 (6 bases). Trimming took 4 bases from V and 0 from J, leaving 10 bases between them. This CDR3 region has 15 residues. Looked up from germline, CDR1 is SGHDT and CDR2 is YYEEEE. The CDR3 sequence: CASSAGLTNTGELFF. CDR3 DNA: TGTGCCAGCAGCGCGGGACTGACGAACACCGGGGAGCTGTTTTTT.

The chain is built from TRBV15 and TRBJ1-5; the match to TRBD1 covers 7 bases. V was pared by 3 bases and J by 6 bases, with 11 bases of the junction left unmatched. This CDR3 has 16 amino acids. Per the germline V gene, CDR1 is LNHNV and CDR2 is YYDKDF (reference sequence). The CDR3 here is CATSSRGRGIAQPQHF. CDR3 bases: TGTGCCACCAGCAGCCGGGGCAGGGGGATCGCTCAGCCCCAGCATTTT.

As concerns this clone: Other DNA sequences from this sample encode an identical CDR3 as well. The chain carries TRBV5-1 and TRBJ2-2; 8 bases fit TRBD2. The CDR3 totals 16 residues. Per the germline V gene, CDR1 is SGHRS and CDR2 is YFSETQ. The V and J ends lost 3 bases and 5 bases, in that order; junction bases with no gene match: 9. The CDR3 spells CASSWGLAGPTGELFF. In nucleotides, the CDR3 is TGCGCCAGCAGCTGGGGGCTAGCGGGCCCTACCGGGGAGCTGTTTTTT.

The gene calls are TRBV13 and TRBJ2-1, with TRBD2 matching over 11 bases. The germline V gene encodes CDR1 PRHDT and CDR2 FYEKMQ (reference sequence). The CDR3 loop spans 18 amino acids. The trim removed 1 base at V and 1 base at J, leaving 6 bases unmatched. The CDR3 nucleotides read TGTGCCAGCAGCTTAGATCTACTAGCGGGAGCGTCCTACAATGAGCAGTTCTTC. Its protein product is CASSLDLLAGASYNEQFF.

The chain is built from TRBV7-7 and TRBJ1-4; TRBD1 aligns across 11 bases. This CDR3 spans 13 amino acids. The germline gives CDR1 SSHAT, CDR2 FNYEAQ (reference sequence). Unmatched junction bases numbered 2, after V lost 6 bases and J lost 8 bases. CDR3: CASRRTGGEKLFF. The CDR3 DNA is TGTGCCAGCAGACGGACAGGGGGCGAAAAACTGTTTTTT.

The J gene is TRBJ2-5, the V gene TRBV28, with 9 nucleotides matching TRBD1. CDR1 and CDR2 (germline): MDHEN, SYDVKM. Trimming cost V 7 bases and J 3 bases; bases outside gene matches: 3. The CDR3 runs to 13 residues. The DNA of the CDR3 is TGTGCCAGCAACGGACAGGGGAAAGAGACCCAGTACTTC. Translating gives CASNGQGKETQYF.

The chain has TRBV25-1 and TRBJ2-7; D perhaps matches TRBD2 (5 bases). CDR3 length: 15 amino acids. V lost 1 base, J lost 4 bases, and 14 bases lay in between. Germline loops: CDR1 MGHDK, CDR2 SYGVNS. This CDR3 is CASSESEGSGYEQYF. As DNA, the CDR3 is TGTGCCAGCAGTGAATCAGAAGGGTCGGGGTACGAGCAGTACTTC.

This chain uses TRBV28 with TRBJ2-1; a weak D match, TRBD2 (7 bases). Germline assignment: CDR1 MDHEN and CDR2 SYDVKM. The V end lost 5 bases, the J end lost 3 bases, and 14 bases lay between the germline ends. This CDR3 has 15 amino acids. The CDR3 nucleotides read TGTGCCAGCAGTGGGGGGGGCGGGAACTACAATGAGCAGTTCTTC. Protein: CASSGGGGNYNEQFF.

The CDR3 loop is CASSPGTVPEAFF. CDR3 bases: TGTGCCAGCAGCCCTGGGACAGTCCCTGAAGCTTTCTTT. This sequence joins TRBV5-6 and TRBJ1-1; 7 bases line up with TRBD1. V lost 4 bases, J lost 6 bases, and 6 bases stayed unmatched. This CDR3 has 13 residues. Germline-derived CDR1 and CDR2 are SGHDT and YYEEEE.

This rearrangement joins TRBV10-3 to TRBJ2-5; 13 positions agree with TRBD2. Germline values: CDR1 ENHRY, CDR2 SYGVKD. The junction had 2 bases not matched to a gene; V was cut back by 2 bases and J by 2 bases. The CDR3 has 16 amino acids. The CDR3 loop reads CAISEPGLAGQETQYF. CDR3 bases: TGTGCCATCAGTGAGCCGGGACTAGCGGGGCAAGAGACCCAGTACTTC.

The chain combines TRBV6-4 with TRBJ2-1, with a possible D match to TRBD2 (6 bases). Per the germline V gene, CDR1 is MRHNA and CDR2 is SNTAGT. The CDR3 is made up of 16 amino acids. Trimming removed 6 bases at V and 6 bases at J, with 21 bases between. CDR3 bases: TGTGCCAGCAGCAAATCTACTAGCAGCAATTCCAATGAGCAGTTCTTC. It specifies CASSKSTSSNSNEQFF.

The CDR3 DNA reads TGTGCCAGCAGCTTAGCCCTTAGAGGTGGGTACGAGCAGTACTTC. It translates to CASSLALRGGYEQYF. V gene TRBV7-9 combines with J gene TRBJ2-7; D gene unclear. V shed 0 bases and J shed 4 bases, with 13 bases lying between them. Germline CDR1 reads SEHNR; CDR2 reads FQNEAQ (reference sequence). The CDR3 consists of 15 residues.

The rearrangement uses TRBV5-1 and TRBJ1-2; the D is unclear. CDR3 length equals 13 residues. V was clipped by 1 base and J by 7 bases, with 11 bases between them. Germline V gives CDR1 SGHRS, CDR2 YFSETQ. CDR3 amino acids: CASSLTTSSGYTF. The CDR3 coding sequence is TGCGCCAGCAGCTTGACAACCAGTTCTGGCTACACCTTC.

This sequence joins TRBV11-2 and TRBJ1-4; D is undetermined. V was pared by 3 bases and J by 1 base, with 6 bases between. The CDR3 runs 14 residues. The germline V gene has CDR1 SGHAT and CDR2 FQNNGV. This chain's CDR3 is CASSLGGTNEKLFF. In nucleotides, the CDR3 is TGTGCCAGCAGCTTGGGAGGAACTAATGAAAAACTGTTTTTT.

This clone has just one count. This chain joins TRBV23-1 and TRBJ2-7, with a possible D match to TRBD1 (6 bases). TRBV23-1 falls under the ORF class, with uncertain function. V was pared by 0 bases and J by 3 bases, with 12 bases between. This CDR3 contains 15 residues. Here the CDR3 DNA reads TGCGCCAGCAGTCAATCCACCGGGACATACTACGAGCAGTACTTC. Translated: CASSQSTGTYYEQYF.

The sample holds one count of this clone. The chain combines TRBV11-1 with TRBJ2-1; 8 bases are shared with TRBD1. The CDR3 length is 17 residues. Germline V gene data show CDR1 as SGHAT and CDR2 as FQDESV (reference sequence). V lost 4 bases and J lost 4; bases outside the gene matches: 12. The CDR3 region has the DNA TGTGCCAGCAGCTCTACGTTCGGGACAGGCCCTTACAATGAGCAGTTCTTC. As protein: CASSSTFGTGPYNEQFF.

The CDR3 loop reads CASSEGHSNQPQHF. The CDR3 DNA reads TGTGCCAGCAGTGAGGGACACAGCAATCAGCCCCAGCATTTT. The V call is TRBV2, the J call TRBJ1-5; weak D call: TRBD1 (6 bases). With 3 bases removed from V and 1 base from J, the gap between germline ends came to 7 bases. This CDR3 contains 14 residues. CDR1 is SNHLY, CDR2 FYNNEI, per germline.

Concerning this clone: At one boundary the junction diverges from the germline segment, which might be a read error. The rearrangement uses TRBV7-7 and TRBJ2-5, with 11 bases identical to TRBD2. The V gene's germline CDR1 is SSHAT and CDR2 FNYEAQ (reference sequence). CDR3 length equals 16 residues. This chain's CDR3 is CASSLGVAGGQETQYF. CDR3 nucleotide sequence: TGTGCTAGCAGCTTAGGGGTAGCGGGAGGGCAAGAGACCCAGTACTTC. Supplemented by reference TRBV7-7 and TRBJ2-5, the full variable domain reads GAGVSQSPRYKVTKRGQDVTLRCDPISSHATLYWYQQALGQGPEFLTYFNYEAQPDKSGLPSDRFSAERPEGSISTLTIQRTEQRDSAMYRCASSLGVAGGQETQYFGPGTRLLVL.

The CDR3 loop reads CASSWREGNTEAFF. As DNA, the CDR3 is TGCGCCAGCAGCTGGCGGGAGGGGAACACTGAAGCTTTCTTT. This chain connects TRBV5-1 to TRBJ1-1, with D hard to call. Germline-derived CDR1 and CDR2 are SGHRS and YFSETQ. Trimming removed 3 bases at V and 1 base at J, with 10 bases between. The CDR3 length is 14 residues.

The chain has TRBV7-2 and TRBJ2-7; 7 bases line up with TRBD1. The CDR3 is 15 residues long. V trimming: 3 bases; J trimming: 4 bases; junction bases outside the gene matches: 9. Germline V CDR1 and CDR2: SGHTA, FQGNSA. The CDR3 DNA follows: TGTGCCAGCAGCTTCCGACAGGGTTGGGAGTACGAGCAGTACTTC. Encoded protein: CASSFRQGWEYEQYF. Full variable domain (missing parts from reference TRBV7-2 and TRBJ2-7): GAGVSQSPSNKVTEKGKDVELRCDPISGHTALYWYRQSLGQGLEFLIYFQGNSAPDKSGLPSDRFSAERTGGSVSTLTIQRTQQEDSAVYLCASSFRQGWEYEQYFGPGTRLTVT.

DNA for the CDR3: TGCGCCAGCAGCCAAACCGACCGGGAGGCCGTAAATGGCTACACCTTC. Translating it yields CASSQTDREAVNGYTF. The chain joins TRBV4-1 to TRBJ1-2, with no clear D. The CDR3 covers 16 residues. Germline CDR1 and CDR2: MGHRA and YSYEKL. Between the trimmed V and J ends, which lost 2 bases and 6 bases, there was a span of 19 bases.